One and the same sample provided the 31 T cell receptor beta chains below, sequenced in a study of response to subunit inactivated influenza vaccine. TCRdb processed the RT-PCR reads anew with MiXCR; each CDR3 protein has one entry. Here the sample spans 500,000 to 600,000 distinct CDR3 sequences, approximately 11% being singletons. These data were likewise used in another study, on T cells expressing NK-cell markers. As that report states: Beta-chain TCR cDNA was generated via 5'RACE template switching with UMIs.

This sample comprised PBMCs from blood, obtained on the day of vaccination. The receptors here all came from a man aged 50-59 years who received an inactivated influenza vaccine.

The chain carries TRBV24-1 and TRBJ2-3; D may be TRBD2 (5 bases). Germline V gives CDR1 KGHDR, CDR2 SFDVKD. The V and J ends lost 9 bases and 1 base respectively, with 13 bases between them. This CDR3 has 14 amino acids. CDR3 bases: TGTGCCACCGATTCTGCGGGTGGCACAGATACGCAGTATTTT. Protein: CATDSAGGTDTQYF.

The chain uses TRBV12-3 or TRBV12-4 and TRBJ2-4; maybe TRBD1 (6 bases). This CDR3 has 13 residues. Trimming removed 6 bases from V and 12 bases from J, with 18 bases in between. CDR3 DNA: TGTGCCAGCAGCAAGGGACATACGGGATCTCAGTACTTC. This gives the protein CASSKGHTGSQYF.

V and J are TRBV3-1 and TRBJ2-2, with no clear D. This CDR3 is 13 amino acids long. Germline V lookup: CDR1 LGHDT, CDR2 YNNKEL (reference sequence). The V gene lost 3 bases and the J gene lost 4 bases, with 6 bases spanning the gap. The CDR3 here is CASSHQRTGELFF. The CDR3, as DNA: TGTGCCAGCAGCCACCAACGCACCGGGGAGCTGTTTTTT.

This rearrangement joins TRBV12-3 or TRBV12-4 to TRBJ2-1, with 14 positions matching TRBD2. The CDR3 extends over 20 amino acids. The V and J ends lost 5 bases and 7 bases, in that order; junction bases with no gene match: 19. In nucleotides, the CDR3 is TGTGCCAGCAGTCACGAAGGACTAGCGGGAGGACCCTCAATGGAGAATGAGCAGTTCTTC. Its translation is CASSHEGLAGGPSMENEQFF.

This rearrangement joins TRBV10-3 to TRBJ1-2, with D possibly matching TRBD1 (6 bases). This CDR3 region has 15 residues. The V gene lost 6 bases and the J gene lost 0 bases, with 14 bases spanning the gap. The germline V gene has CDR1 ENHRY and CDR2 SYGVKD. CDR3 DNA: TGTGCCATCAGCGCGTTCCGGGACACTAACTATGGCTACACCTTC. It codes for CAISAFRDTNYGYTF.

In its sample, this clonotype was seen once. The chain joins TRBV14 to TRBJ2-7, with 9 bases aligning to TRBD1. CDR1 is SGHDN and CDR2 is FVKESK in the germline V gene. This CDR3 spans 16 amino acids. The trim removed 1 base at V and 4 bases at J, leaving 8 bases unmatched. The CDR3 DNA reads TGTGCCAGCAGCCAAGGACCGACGGACAGGGGTTACGAGCAGTACTTC. Its protein is CASSQGPTDRGYEQYF.

The chain couples TRBV12-3 or TRBV12-4 to TRBJ2-6; a weak D match, TRBD1 (7 bases). The CDR3 contains 15 residues. Trimming shortened V by 6 bases and J by 4 bases, and 13 bases separated the two germline ends. Here the CDR3 DNA reads TGTGCCAGCAGGGCAGGGGGGAACGGGGCCAACGTCCTGACTTTC. Amino acid sequence: CASRAGGNGANVLTF.

The chain is built from TRBV7-2 and TRBJ2-3; 7 positions match TRBD2. J was trimmed by 1 base and V by 7 bases; bases with no gene match: 5. The CDR3 has 14 amino acids. The germline CDR1 and CDR2 sequences are SGHTA and FQGNSA. The CDR3 nucleotides read TGTGCCAGCACCTTGGGGGGGGGCACAGATACGCAGTATTTT. It is translated as CASTLGGGTDTQYF.

This clonotype was observed a few times. The chain uses TRBV30 and TRBJ2-1; D unclear. CDR3 length: 12 residues. V was shortened by 0 bases and J by 4 bases, with 4 bases between the two germline ends. The germline gives CDR1 GTSNPN, CDR2 SVGIG (reference sequence). CDR3 sequence: CAWSVRYNEQFF. The CDR3 coding sequence is TGTGCCTGGAGTGTGAGATACAATGAGCAGTTCTTC.

This clonotype was picked up a small number of times. The J gene is TRBJ2-3, the V gene TRBV11-2; a weak D match, TRBD2 (7 bases). Germline-derived CDR1 and CDR2 are SGHAT and FQNNGV. The CDR3 is 18 amino acids. Between the trimmed V and J ends, which lost 5 bases and 2 bases, there was a span of 23 bases. The CDR3 DNA is TGTGCCAGCAGCCAATCCGGGATGGGGGGGGCATACACAGATACGCAGTATTTT. Its protein is CASSQSGMGGAYTDTQYF.

The chain joins TRBV11-2 to TRBJ2-1; the D gene could be TRBD1 or TRBD2 (6 bases each). The CDR3 sequence is 19 residues long. Germline values: CDR1 SGHAT, CDR2 FQNNGV. V gave up 5 bases and J gave up 9 bases, with 32 bases separating them. In nucleotides, the CDR3 is TGTGCCAGCAGCCCTACAGGGTTGTTAGCGGACTTCATTAGGGGTGAGCAGTTCTTC. Amino acids: CASSPTGLLADFIRGEQFF. The full variable domain, in which reference TRBV11-2 and TRBJ2-1 provide the parts outside the CDR3, is EAGVAQSPRYKIIEKRQSVAFWCNPISGHATLYWYQQILGQGPKLLIQFQNNGVVDDSQLPKDRFSAERLKGVDSTLKIQPAKLEDSAVYLCASSPTGLLADFIRGEQFFGPGTRLTVL.

This clonotype was detected only a few times. This chain connects TRBV10-3 to TRBJ1-1; D remains unclear. Deletions cut 4 bases from V and 1 base from J, with 7 bases between. Germline-derived CDR1 and CDR2 are ENHRY and SYGVKD. The length of the CDR3 is 13 residues. This chain's CDR3 is CAISGPANTEAFF. DNA for the CDR3: TGTGCCATCAGTGGTCCGGCGAACACTGAAGCTTTCTTT.

This clonotype was counted ten times or more. The chain recombines TRBV20-1 with TRBJ2-1, with 12 bases matching TRBD2. The CDR3 runs to 16 residues. From germline, CDR1 is DFQATT and CDR2 SNEGSKA (reference sequence). V lost 1 base, J lost 0 bases, and 1 base stayed unmatched. The CDR3 is CSARGTSGVSYNEQFF. The CDR3 nucleotides read TGCAGTGCTAGAGGGACTAGCGGGGTCTCCTACAATGAGCAGTTCTTC.

This clonotype was seen at least ten times. This rearrangement joins TRBV27 to TRBJ2-1; D assignment may be TRBD1 or TRBD2 (5 bases each). The germline CDR1 and CDR2 sequences are MNHEY and SMNVEV (reference sequence). V lost 10 bases to trimming and J lost 12 bases, with 25 bases between them. The CDR3 contains 14 residues. CDR3 sequence: CATSPGFAPGRQFF. As DNA, the CDR3 is TGTGCCACTTCACCAGGTTTCGCCCCAGGGAGGCAGTTCTTC.

The chain links TRBV4-3 to TRBJ2-3; 7 bases are shared with TRBD2. The length of the CDR3 is 14 residues. Unmatched junction bases numbered 6, after V lost 0 bases and J lost 9 bases. Germline CDR1 LGHNA, CDR2 YSLEER. The DNA of the CDR3 is TGCGCCAGCAGCCAAGACCGGGAGCGGGGCACGCAGTATTTT. The encoded protein is CASSQDRERGTQYF.

Remarks on this clonotype: Relative to the germline gene, one junction end is altered; a read error may explain this. The rearrangement joins TRBV6-1 to TRBJ2-1, with a possible D match to TRBD2 (7 bases). This CDR3 spans 16 amino acids. Germline V lookup: CDR1 MNHNS, CDR2 SASEGT. The CDR3 bases are TGTGCCAGCAGTCTGGGGGGGGGCCTGTCCTCCAATGAGCAGTTCTTC. Protein product: CASSLGGGLSSNEQFF.

This clonotype was seen repeatedly, ten times or more. CDR3 nucleotide sequence: TGTGCCAGCAGTCCCGGACTAGCGGGGGTAACTGAGCAGTTCTTC. Amino acid sequence: CASSPGLAGVTEQFF. The chain recombines TRBV12-3 or TRBV12-4 with TRBJ2-1; 13 nucleotides match TRBD2. The CDR3 covers 15 residues. Trimming removed 5 bases from V and 9 bases from J; junction bases left unmatched: 7.

The chain combines TRBV7-2 with TRBJ2-5; D gene uncertain. Germline V gives CDR1 SGHTA, CDR2 FQGNSA. The CDR3 is made up of 15 amino acids. The ends were cut back, 5 bases at V and 0 bases at J, with 13 bases in the middle. CDR3 in DNA: TGTGCCAGCAGCCATTTTTCGGTTGACCAAGAGACCCAGTACTTC. As protein: CASSHFSVDQETQYF. The variable domain in full, with the rest retrieved from reference TRBV7-2 and TRBJ2-5, is GAGVSQSPSNKVTEKGKDVELRCDPISGHTALYWYRQSLGQGLEFLIYFQGNSAPDKSGLPSDRFSAERTGGSVSTLTIQRTQQEDSAVYLCASSHFSVDQETQYFGPGTRLLVL.

The CDR3 sequence: CASSRNLNTDTQYF. In DNA, the CDR3 is TGTGCCAGCAGCCGCAATCTTAACACAGATACGCAGTATTTT. This chain links TRBV14 with TRBJ2-3, with D uncertain. Trimming shortened V by 4 bases and J by 2 bases, and 10 bases separated the two germline ends. The CDR3 is 14 residues long. Per germline, CDR1 SGHDN and CDR2 FVKESK.

The gene calls are TRBV28 and TRBJ1-1; 9 bases align to TRBD1. Trimming cost V 2 bases and J 7 bases; bases outside gene matches: 20. The CDR3 totals 19 residues. Germline CDR1 is MDHEN and CDR2 is SYDVKM. The CDR3 bases are TGTGCCAGCAGTTTAACCCTCATTTTGGGACAGGGTTTTAGTTTTGAAGCTTTCTTT. This encodes CASSLTLILGQGFSFEAFF.

This chain joins TRBV7-8 and TRBJ1-5, with D possibly TRBD1 on 5 matching bases. Per the germline V gene, CDR1 is SGHVS and CDR2 is FQNEAQ. Trimming removed 5 bases at V and 0 bases at J, with 17 bases between. The CDR3 consists of 17 residues. CDR3: CASSNFWGVDSNQPQHF. CDR3 in DNA: TGTGCCAGCAGCAATTTTTGGGGGGTCGATAGCAATCAGCCCCAGCATTTT.

This clonotype came up many times. The chain is built from TRBV4-2 and TRBJ2-7; TRBD2 aligns across 8 bases. This CDR3 region has 18 residues. V was clipped by 0 bases and J by 2 bases; unmatched bases: 12. CDR1 LGHNA and CDR2 YNFKEQ come from the germline V gene. The CDR3 is CASSQDLTGGTNTYEQYF. CDR3 DNA: TGTGCCAGCAGCCAAGATTTAACGGGAGGGACAAACACCTACGAGCAGTACTTC.

The chain joins TRBV29-1 to TRBJ2-1, with 11 positions matching TRBD2. The V segment lost 6 bases and the J segment 9 bases; nucleotides outside the gene matches: 4. Looked up from germline, CDR1 is SQVTM and CDR2 is ANQGSEA. There are 12 residues in the CDR3. The CDR3 here is CSVPTSGAEQFF. The CDR3 nucleotides read TGCAGCGTCCCGACTAGCGGGGCTGAGCAGTTCTTC.

This clonotype appeared a few times. V and J are TRBV15 and TRBJ2-2; D gene ambiguous. This CDR3 spans 13 amino acids. CDR1 is LNHNV and CDR2 is YYDKDF in the germline V gene (reference sequence). Trimming removed 1 base from V and 6 bases from J, with 6 bases in between. The CDR3 here is CATSRVIPGELFF. In DNA, the CDR3 is TGTGCCACCAGCAGAGTGATTCCCGGGGAGCTGTTTTTT. Supplemented by reference TRBV15 and TRBJ2-2, the full variable domain reads DAMVIQNPRYQVTQFGKPVTLSCSQTLNHNVMYWYQQKSSQAPKLLFHYYDKDFNNEADTPDNFQSRRPNTSFCFLDIRSPGLGDTAMYLCATSRVIPGELFFGEGSRLTVL.

This clonotype was counted at least ten times. The rearrangement links TRBV12-3 or TRBV12-4 to TRBJ1-4; TRBD1 matches 11 bases. V shed 7 bases and J 5 bases; nucleotides not matched to a gene: 6. CDR3 length equals 15 residues. The CDR3 nucleotides read TGTGCCAGCACCCGGACAGGGGGCGGGAATGAAAAACTGTTTTTT. Translating gives CASTRTGGGNEKLFF.

The chain has TRBV12-3 or TRBV12-4 and TRBJ2-6; tentative D call: TRBD1 (5 bases). Trimming stripped 1 base from V and 4 bases from J, with 8 bases between. The CDR3 sequence is 15 residues long. The CDR3 DNA reads TGTGCCAGCAGTTTAGGGGGCCTGGGGGCCAACGTCCTGACTTTC. Amino acid sequence: CASSLGGLGANVLTF.

This clonotype was counted ten times or more. The chain joins TRBV7-2 to TRBJ1-1; TRBD1 matches at 8 bases. The CDR3 runs to 14 residues. The germline V gene encodes CDR1 SGHTA and CDR2 FQGNSA. Trimming removed 1 base from V and 5 bases from J; junction bases left unmatched: 3. CDR3 in DNA: TGTGCCAGCAGCTTAGGGACAGGGCGGACTGAAGCTTTCTTT. As protein: CASSLGTGRTEAFF.

V and J are TRBV5-5 and TRBJ2-1, with 13 positions matching TRBD2. Germline V gene sequence: CDR1 SGHKS, CDR2 YYEKEE (reference sequence). This CDR3 spans 17 amino acids. The V segment lost 4 bases and the J segment 8 bases; nucleotides outside the gene matches: 12. In DNA, the CDR3 is TGTGCCAGCAGCCCGGCCGTAGGACTAGCGGGAGACGATGAGCAGTTCTTC. It yields the protein CASSPAVGLAGDDEQFF.

This sequence joins TRBV6-5 and TRBJ1-4; perhaps TRBD1 as D (6 bases). Trimming cost V 0 bases and J 8 bases, with 13 bases left between them. CDR1 MNHEY and CDR2 SVGAGI come from the germline V gene. The CDR3 contains 15 residues. The CDR3 sequence is CASSYSAGVKEKLFF. The CDR3 DNA reads TGTGCCAGCAGTTACTCTGCAGGGGTCAAGGAAAAACTGTTTTTT.

This chain joins TRBV27 and TRBJ2-3, with 8 nucleotides matching TRBD2. J gave up 4 bases and V 0 bases, and 9 bases lay outside the gene matches. CDR1 and CDR2 from the germline V gene are MNHEY and SMNVEV (reference sequence). There are 17 residues in the CDR3. CDR3 sequence (DNA): TGTGCCAGCAGTTTATCGGTGGTCGGGGGGGTTTCAGATACGCAGTATTTT. Residues: CASSLSVVGGVSDTQYF.

This clonotype was observed at least ten times. CDR3 protein: CASSSAYSGLADTYQETQYF. The CDR3 bases are TGTGCCAGCAGTAGCGCGTATTCGGGACTAGCGGATACGTACCAAGAGACCCAGTACTTC. V usage is TRBV12-3 or TRBV12-4 and J usage is TRBJ2-5; 11 positions agree with TRBD2. The V segment lost 5 bases and the J segment 0 bases; nucleotides outside the gene matches: 17. The CDR3 has 20 residues.